The T cell receptor beta chain described here comes from a study of T-cell reconstitution after alpha-beta-depleted transplantation in children. Findings and caveats of the study: Fresh T-cell production supplied most of the T-cell counts and diversity seen one year after transplant. It was reported that alpha-beta T cells came from several hundred expanded graft clones (about two months after transplant). Where some patients showed high TCRbeta diversity at day 60, it came from recipient T cells and thymic progenitors that had survived.

This clonotype was counted at least ten times. No antigen is known for it. Unique molecular identifiers were incorporated into the prepared TCRbeta library. TCRdb reprocessed the PCR reads with MiXCR, giving one entry per CDR3 protein. The sample records around 94,000 distinct CDR3 sequences, roughly 7.1% being singletons. The V and J ends lost 7 bases and 1 base respectively, with 10 bases between them. CDR3 length: 13 amino acids. Germline V gene data show CDR1 as MDHEN and CDR2 as SYDVKM. This material consisted of PBMCs, taken before TCRalphabeta/CD19-depleted stem cell transplant. This receptor was identified in a boy aged 2-15 years with acute lymphoblastic leukemia, due to receive a stem cell transplant. This chain uses TRBV28 with TRBJ2-5; possibly TRBD1 or TRBD2 for D (5 bases each). CDR3 sequence (DNA): TGTGCCAGCATGGTCGGGGCCCAAGAGACCCAGTACTTC. It is translated as CASMVGAQETQYF.